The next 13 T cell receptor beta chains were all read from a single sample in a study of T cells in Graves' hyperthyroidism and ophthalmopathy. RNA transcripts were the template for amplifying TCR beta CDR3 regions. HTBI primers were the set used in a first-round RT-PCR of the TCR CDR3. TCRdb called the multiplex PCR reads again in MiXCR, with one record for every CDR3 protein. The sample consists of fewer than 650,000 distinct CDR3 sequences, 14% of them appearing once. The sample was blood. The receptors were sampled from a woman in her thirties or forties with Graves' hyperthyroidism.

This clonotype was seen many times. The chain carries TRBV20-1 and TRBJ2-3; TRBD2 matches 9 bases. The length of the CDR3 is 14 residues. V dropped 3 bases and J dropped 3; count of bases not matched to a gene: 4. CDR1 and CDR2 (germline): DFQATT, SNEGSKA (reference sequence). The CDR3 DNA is TGCAGTGCTAGGCGGGAGGGCCGGACAGATACGCAGTATTTT. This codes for CSARREGRTDTQYF.

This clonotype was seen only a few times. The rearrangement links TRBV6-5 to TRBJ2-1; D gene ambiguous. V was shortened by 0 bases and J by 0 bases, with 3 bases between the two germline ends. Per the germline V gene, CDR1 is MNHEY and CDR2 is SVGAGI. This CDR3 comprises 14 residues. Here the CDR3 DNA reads TGTGCCAGCAGTTACTCTAGCTCCTACAATGAGCAGTTCTTC. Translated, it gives CASSYSSSYNEQFF.

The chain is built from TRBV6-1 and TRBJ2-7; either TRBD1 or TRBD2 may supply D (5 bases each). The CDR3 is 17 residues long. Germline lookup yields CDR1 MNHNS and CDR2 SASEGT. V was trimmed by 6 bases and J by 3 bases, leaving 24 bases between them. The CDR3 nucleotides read TGTGCCAGCAGGGACCCCCTATTACGGGACGGCATCTACGAGCAGTACTTC. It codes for CASRDPLLRDGIYEQYF.

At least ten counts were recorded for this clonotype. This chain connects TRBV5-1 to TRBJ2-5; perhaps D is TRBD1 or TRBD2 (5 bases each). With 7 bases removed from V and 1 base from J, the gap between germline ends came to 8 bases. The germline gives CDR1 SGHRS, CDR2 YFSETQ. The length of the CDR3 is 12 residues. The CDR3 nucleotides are TGCGCCAGCTCAGGGAGCCAAGAGACCCAGTACTTC. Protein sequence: CASSGSQETQYF. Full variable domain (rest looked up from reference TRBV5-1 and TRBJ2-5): KAGVTQTPRYLIKTRGQQVTLSCSPISGHRSVSWYQQTPGQGLQFLFEYFSETQRNKGNFPGRFSGRQFSNSRSEMNVSTLELGDSALYLCASSGSQETQYFGPGTRLLVL.

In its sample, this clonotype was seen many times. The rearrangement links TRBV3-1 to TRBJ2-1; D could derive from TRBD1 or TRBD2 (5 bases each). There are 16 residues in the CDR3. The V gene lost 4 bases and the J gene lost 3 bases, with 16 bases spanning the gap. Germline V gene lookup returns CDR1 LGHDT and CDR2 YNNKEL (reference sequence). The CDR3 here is CASSPWGRTGYNEQFF. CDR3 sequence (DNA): TGTGCCAGCAGCCCTTGGGGGAGAACCGGCTACAATGAGCAGTTCTTC.

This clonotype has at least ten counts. The CDR3 DNA is TGTGCCAGCAGCCAAGAAGGACTTAAAGAGACCCAGTACTTC. Its protein product is CASSQEGLKETQYF. The rearrangement links TRBV3-1 to TRBJ2-5; TRBD2 is a possible D gene (5 bases). V lost 0 bases, J lost 3 bases, and 8 bases lay in between. Germline V gene sequence: CDR1 LGHDT, CDR2 YNNKEL (reference sequence). This CDR3 has 14 amino acids.

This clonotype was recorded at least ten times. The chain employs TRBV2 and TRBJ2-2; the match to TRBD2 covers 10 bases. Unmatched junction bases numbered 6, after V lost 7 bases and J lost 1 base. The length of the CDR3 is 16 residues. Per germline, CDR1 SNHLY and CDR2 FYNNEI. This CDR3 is CASTGLAAQNTGELFF. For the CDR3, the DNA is TGTGCCAGCACAGGACTAGCGGCCCAGAACACCGGGGAGCTGTTTTTT.

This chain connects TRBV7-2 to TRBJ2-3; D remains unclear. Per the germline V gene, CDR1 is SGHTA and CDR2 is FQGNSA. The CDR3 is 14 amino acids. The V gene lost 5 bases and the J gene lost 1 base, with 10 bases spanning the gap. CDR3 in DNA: TGTGCCAGCAGCCAAATATACGGCACAGATACGCAGTATTTT. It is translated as CASSQIYGTDTQYF.

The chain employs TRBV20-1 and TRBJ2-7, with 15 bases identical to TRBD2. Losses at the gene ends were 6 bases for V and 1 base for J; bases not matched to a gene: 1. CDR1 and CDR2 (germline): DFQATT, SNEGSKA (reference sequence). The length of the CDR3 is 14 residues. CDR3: CSAGTSGRSYEQYF. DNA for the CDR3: TGCAGTGCGGGGACTAGCGGGAGGTCCTACGAGCAGTACTTC.

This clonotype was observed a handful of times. This CDR3 is CSVEPNTGELFF. DNA of the CDR3: TGCAGCGTTGAACCGAACACCGGGGAGCTGTTTTTT. This chain links TRBV29-1 with TRBJ2-2; the D is unclear. V was shortened by 2 bases and J by 0 bases, with 1 base between the two germline ends. In germline, CDR1 is SQVTM, CDR2 ANQGSEA. This CDR3 spans 12 amino acids.

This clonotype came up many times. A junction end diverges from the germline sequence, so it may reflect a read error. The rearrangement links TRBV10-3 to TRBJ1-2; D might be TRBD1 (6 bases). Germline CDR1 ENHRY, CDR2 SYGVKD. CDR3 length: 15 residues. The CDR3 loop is CAISESRAGVYGYTF. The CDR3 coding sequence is TGTGCCATCAGCGAGTCGAGGGCAGGGGTTTATGGCTACACCTTC.

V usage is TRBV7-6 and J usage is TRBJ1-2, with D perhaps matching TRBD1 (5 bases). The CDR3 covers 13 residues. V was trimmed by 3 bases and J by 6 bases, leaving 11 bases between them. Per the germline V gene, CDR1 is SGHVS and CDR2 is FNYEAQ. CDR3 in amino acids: CASSLEGSHGYTF. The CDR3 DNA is TGTGCCAGCAGCTTGGAGGGGTCCCATGGCTACACCTTC.

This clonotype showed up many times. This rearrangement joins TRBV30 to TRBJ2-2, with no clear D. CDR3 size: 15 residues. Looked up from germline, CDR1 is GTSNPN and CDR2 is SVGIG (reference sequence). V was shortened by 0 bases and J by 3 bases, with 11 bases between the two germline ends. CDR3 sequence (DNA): TGTGCCTGGAGTGTACAAGGAATCGACACCGGGGAGCTGTTTTTT. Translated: CAWSVQGIDTGELFF.